Listed below are T cell receptor beta chains from one sample, sequenced in a study of Ad26.COV2.S vaccination and SARS-CoV-2 variants. The data were produced by immunoSEQ multiplex PCR, yet TCRdb's version contains in-frame clones alone and is incomplete. The sample includes about 680,000 clones, more than 80% of them seen just once. Sample: peripheral blood, taken in a trial of Ad26.COV2.S vaccine versus placebo. The source of these receptors is a person aged 18-65 years who received the Ad26.COV2.S COVID-19 vaccine or a placebo. The CDR3 runs from the conserved cysteine through the conserved F or W. The order of the fields is J gene, clone size, CDR3 length, V gene, CDR3 protein. Size tells how often a clone was seen (once, few, many) or the class of an expanded clone, and some rows leave it out.

J gene: TRBJ1-1
clone size: NA
CDR3 length: 11
V gene: TRBV7-9
CDR3 protein: CAGGTAFEAFF

J gene: TRBJ2-4
clone size: NA
CDR3 length: 14
V gene: TRBV15
CDR3 protein: CATSPQGQKNIQYF

J gene: TRBJ2-7
clone size: once
CDR3 length: 13
V gene: TRBV6-2/TRBV6-3
CDR3 protein: CASSPGGFYEQYF

J gene: TRBJ2-1
clone size: NA
CDR3 length: 15
V gene: TRBV7-9
CDR3 protein: CASSLTLAGINEQFF

J gene: TRBJ1-2
clone size: NA
CDR3 length: 16
V gene: TRBV7-9
CDR3 protein: CASSPGIRDSGHGYTF

J gene: TRBJ2-5
clone size: NA
CDR3 length: 10
V gene: TRBV25-1
CDR3 protein: CASSEETQYF

J gene: TRBJ2-1
clone size: NA
CDR3 length: 13
V gene: TRBV14
CDR3 protein: CASSQASYNEQFF

J gene: TRBJ1-5
clone size: NA
CDR3 length: 13
V gene: TRBV30
CDR3 protein: CAWSPDRDQPQHF

J gene: TRBJ2-7
clone size: NA
CDR3 length: 16
V gene: TRBV18
CDR3 protein: CASSPLFDAAPYEQYF

J gene: TRBJ2-7
clone size: NA
CDR3 length: 14
V gene: TRBV30
CDR3 protein: CACFSGTVSYEQYF

J gene: TRBJ1-5
clone size: NA
CDR3 length: 16
V gene: TRBV6-6
CDR3 protein: CASTITDRGPGQPQHF

J gene: TRBJ1-4
clone size: NA
CDR3 length: 15
V gene: TRBV7-9
CDR3 protein: CASSFEQGGGEKLFF

J gene: TRBJ2-5
clone size: NA
CDR3 length: 13
V gene: TRBV24-1
CDR3 protein: CATSDSNEETQYF

J gene: TRBJ2-3
clone size: NA
CDR3 length: 15
V gene: TRBV19
CDR3 protein: CASSIRGAVMDTQYF

J gene: TRBJ1-4
clone size: NA
CDR3 length: 15
V gene: TRBV27
CDR3 protein: CASSAQQGTNEKLFF

J gene: TRBJ2-7
clone size: NA
CDR3 length: 11
V gene: TRBV5-6
CDR3 protein: CASSNYHEQYF

J gene: TRBJ2-1
clone size: NA
CDR3 length: 14
V gene: TRBV5-1
CDR3 protein: CASSLIGGEVEQFF

J gene: TRBJ1-5
clone size: NA
CDR3 length: 15
V gene: TRBV5-6
CDR3 protein: CASSLVGSGNQPQHF

J gene: TRBJ2-5
clone size: NA
CDR3 length: 14
V gene: TRBV11-2
CDR3 protein: CASSSTQGGETQYF

J gene: TRBJ1-5
clone size: once
CDR3 length: 15
V gene: TRBV3-1/TRBV3-2
CDR3 protein: CASSQGGQFNQPQHF

J gene: TRBJ1-1
clone size: once
CDR3 length: 12
V gene: TRBV5-4
CDR3 protein: CASSLVGSVAFF

J gene: TRBJ2-1
clone size: NA
CDR3 length: 15
V gene: TRBV5-6
CDR3 protein: CASSLGGLAYNEQFF

J gene: TRBJ2-7
clone size: few
CDR3 length: 15
V gene: TRBV19
CDR3 protein: CASRPGTGGFYEQYF

J gene: TRBJ1-1
clone size: NA
CDR3 length: 13
V gene: TRBV7-2
CDR3 protein: CASSLHTIAVAFF

J gene: TRBJ1-1
clone size: NA
CDR3 length: 11
V gene: TRBV19
CDR3 protein: CASSINTEAFF

J gene: TRBJ2-5
clone size: NA
CDR3 length: 11
V gene: TRBV3-1/TRBV3-2
CDR3 protein: CASEAQRTQYF

J gene: TRBJ1-5
clone size: few
CDR3 length: 15
V gene: TRBV4-3
CDR3 protein: CASSQDRVGNQPQHF

J gene: TRBJ1-6
clone size: NA
CDR3 length: 13
V gene: TRBV24-1
CDR3 protein: CATSDARGTPLHF

J gene: TRBJ2-7
clone size: NA
CDR3 length: 13
V gene: TRBV6-6
CDR3 protein: CASSPVGEGEQYF

J gene: TRBJ1-5
clone size: NA
CDR3 length: 16
V gene: TRBV5-8
CDR3 protein: CASSLVGSYSNQPQHF

J gene: TRBJ2-1
clone size: NA
CDR3 length: 13
V gene: TRBV6-5
CDR3 protein: CASSYSNSNEQFF

J gene: TRBJ2-5
clone size: NA
CDR3 length: 13
V gene: TRBV27
CDR3 protein: CASSPWQRETQYF

J gene: TRBJ2-7
clone size: few
CDR3 length: 15
V gene: TRBV7-9
CDR3 protein: CASSGVAGGPSEQYF

J gene: TRBJ1-2
clone size: NA
CDR3 length: 16
V gene: TRBV19
CDR3 protein: CASSIAQARANYGYTF

J gene: TRBJ2-3
clone size: once
CDR3 length: 14
V gene: TRBV19
CDR3 protein: CASRNRGSTDTQYF